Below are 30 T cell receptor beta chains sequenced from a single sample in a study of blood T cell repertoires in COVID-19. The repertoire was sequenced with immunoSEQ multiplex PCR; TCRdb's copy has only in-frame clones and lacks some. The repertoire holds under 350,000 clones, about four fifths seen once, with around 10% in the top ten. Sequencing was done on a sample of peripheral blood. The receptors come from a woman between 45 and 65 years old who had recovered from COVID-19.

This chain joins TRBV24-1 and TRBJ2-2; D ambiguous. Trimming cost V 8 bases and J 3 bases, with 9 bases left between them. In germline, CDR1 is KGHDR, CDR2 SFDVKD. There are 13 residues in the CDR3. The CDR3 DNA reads TGTGCCACCATTCCCACTTACACCGGGGAGCTGTTTTTT. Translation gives CATIPTYTGELFF.

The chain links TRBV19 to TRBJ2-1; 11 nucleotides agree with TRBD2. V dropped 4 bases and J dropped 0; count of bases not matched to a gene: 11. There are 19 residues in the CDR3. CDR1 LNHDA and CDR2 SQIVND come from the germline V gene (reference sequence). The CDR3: CASSTLRVAGGSSYNEQFF. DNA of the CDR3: TGTGCCAGTAGTACCCTTAGGGTAGCGGGAGGGAGCTCCTACAATGAGCAGTTCTTC.

The CDR3 here is CASRSGGRPQHF. The CDR3 DNA sequence: TGTGCCAGCCGCTCTGGCGGTAGGCCCCAGCATTTT. The chain combines TRBV28 with TRBJ1-5; D gene uncertain. The CDR3 has 12 amino acids. CDR1 and CDR2 from the germline V gene are MDHEN and SYDVKM. V was pared by 8 bases and J by 9 bases, with 14 bases between.

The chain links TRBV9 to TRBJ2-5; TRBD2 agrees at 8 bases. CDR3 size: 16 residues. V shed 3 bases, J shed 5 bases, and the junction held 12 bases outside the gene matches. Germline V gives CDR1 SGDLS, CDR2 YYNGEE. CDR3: CASSGMSTSESETQYF. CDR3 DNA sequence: TGTGCCAGCAGCGGGATGTCGACTAGCGAGTCGGAGACCCAGTACTTC.

The CDR3 reads CASSPPSGGLNTDTQYF. In DNA form, the CDR3 reads TGTGCCAGCTCACCACCCAGCGGGGGGCTCAACACAGATACGCAGTATTTT. The chain employs TRBV18 and TRBJ2-3; 9 bases agree with TRBD2. V lost 0 bases and J lost 2; bases outside the gene matches: 6. Germline CDR1 is KGHSH and CDR2 is LQKENI. The CDR3 loop spans 17 amino acids.

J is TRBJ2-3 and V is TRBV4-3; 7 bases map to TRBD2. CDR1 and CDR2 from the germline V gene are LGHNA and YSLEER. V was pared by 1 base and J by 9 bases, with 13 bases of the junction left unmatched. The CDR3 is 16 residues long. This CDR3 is CASSQAKTRGGPTQYF. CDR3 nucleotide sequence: TGCGCCAGCAGCCAAGCGAAGACGCGGGGAGGGCCGACGCAGTATTTT.

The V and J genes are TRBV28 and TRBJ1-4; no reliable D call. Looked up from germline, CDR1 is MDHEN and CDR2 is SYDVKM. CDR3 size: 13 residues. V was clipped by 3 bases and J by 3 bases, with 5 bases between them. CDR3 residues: CASSFLANEKLFF. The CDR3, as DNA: TGTGCCAGCAGTTTTTTAGCTAATGAAAAACTGTTTTTT.

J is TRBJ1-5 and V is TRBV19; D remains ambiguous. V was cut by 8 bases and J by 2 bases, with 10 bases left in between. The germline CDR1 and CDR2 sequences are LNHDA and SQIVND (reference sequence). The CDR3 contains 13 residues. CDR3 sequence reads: CASGAGGNQPQHF. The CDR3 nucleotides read TGTGCCAGTGGAGCGGGTGGCAATCAGCCCCAGCATTTT.

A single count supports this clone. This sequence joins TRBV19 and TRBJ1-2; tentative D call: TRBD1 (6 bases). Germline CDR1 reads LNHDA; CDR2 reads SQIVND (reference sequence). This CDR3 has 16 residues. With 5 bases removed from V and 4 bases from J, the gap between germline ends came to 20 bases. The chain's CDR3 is CASSREQLGHFYGYTF. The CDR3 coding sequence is TGTGCCAGTAGTCGCGAACAGTTGGGACATTTCTATGGCTACACCTTC.

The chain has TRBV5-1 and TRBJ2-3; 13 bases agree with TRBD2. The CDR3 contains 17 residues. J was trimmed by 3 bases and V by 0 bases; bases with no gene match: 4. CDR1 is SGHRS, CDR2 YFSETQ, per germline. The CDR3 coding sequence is TGCGCCAGCAGCTTGGGGGGACTAGCGGGGATTACAGATACGCAGTATTTT. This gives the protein CASSLGGLAGITDTQYF.

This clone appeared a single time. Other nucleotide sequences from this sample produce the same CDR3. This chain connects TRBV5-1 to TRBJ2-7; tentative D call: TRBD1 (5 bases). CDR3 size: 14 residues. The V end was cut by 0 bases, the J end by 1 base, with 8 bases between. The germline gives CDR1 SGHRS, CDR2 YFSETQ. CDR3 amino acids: CASSLEGFSYEQYF. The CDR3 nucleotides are TGCGCCAGCAGCTTGGAGGGGTTTTCCTACGAGCAGTACTTC.

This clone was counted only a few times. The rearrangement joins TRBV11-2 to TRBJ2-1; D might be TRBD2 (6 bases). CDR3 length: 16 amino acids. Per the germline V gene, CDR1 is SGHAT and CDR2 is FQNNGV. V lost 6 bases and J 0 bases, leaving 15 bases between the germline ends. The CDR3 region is CASRGRRGRSYNEQFF. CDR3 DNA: TGTGCCAGCAGAGGGAGGAGGGGACGCTCCTACAATGAGCAGTTCTTC.

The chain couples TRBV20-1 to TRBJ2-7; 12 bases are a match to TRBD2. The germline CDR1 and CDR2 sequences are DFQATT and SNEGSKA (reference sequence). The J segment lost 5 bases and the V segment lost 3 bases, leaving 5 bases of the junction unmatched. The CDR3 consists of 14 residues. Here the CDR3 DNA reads TGCAGTGCTAGTCGGAGACTAGCGGGGGACGAGCAGTACTTC. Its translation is CSASRRLAGDEQYF.

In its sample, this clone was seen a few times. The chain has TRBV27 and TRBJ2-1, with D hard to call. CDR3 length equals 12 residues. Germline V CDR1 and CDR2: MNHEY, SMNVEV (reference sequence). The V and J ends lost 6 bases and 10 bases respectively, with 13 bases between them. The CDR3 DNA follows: TGTGCCAGCAGCAGTCAAACCCACGAGCAGTTCTTC. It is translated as CASSSQTHEQFF.

The CDR3 DNA sequence: TGTGCCAGCAGGAGACAGGGGACCTATGATAGCAATCAGCCCCAGCATTTT. Translated, it gives CASRRQGTYDSNQPQHF. The chain links TRBV2 to TRBJ1-5; 8 bases map to TRBD1. Germline V gene lookup returns CDR1 SNHLY and CDR2 FYNNEI. This CDR3 is 17 amino acids long. With 6 bases clipped from V and 0 bases from J, the junction kept 10 bases outside the gene matches. Based on the CDR3 plus reference TRBV2 and TRBJ1-5, the full variable domain is EPEVTQTPSHQVTQMGQEVILRCVPISNHLYFYWYRQILGQKVEFLVSFYNNEISEKSEIFDDQFSVERPDGSNFTLKIRSTKLEDSAMYFCASRRQGTYDSNQPQHFGDGTRLSIL.

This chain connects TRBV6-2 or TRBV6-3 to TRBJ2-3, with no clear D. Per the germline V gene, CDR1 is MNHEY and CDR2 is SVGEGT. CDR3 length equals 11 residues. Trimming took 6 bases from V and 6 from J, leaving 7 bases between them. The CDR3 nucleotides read TGTGCCAGCAGCATCGGGGATACGCAGTATTTT. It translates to CASSIGDTQYF.

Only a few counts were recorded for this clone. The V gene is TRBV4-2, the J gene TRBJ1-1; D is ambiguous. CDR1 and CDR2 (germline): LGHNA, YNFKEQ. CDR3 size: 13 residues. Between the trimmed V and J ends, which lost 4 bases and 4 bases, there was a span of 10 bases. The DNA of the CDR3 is TGTGCCAGCAGCCCCCCGGGGTTCACTGAAGCTTTCTTT. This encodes CASSPPGFTEAFF.

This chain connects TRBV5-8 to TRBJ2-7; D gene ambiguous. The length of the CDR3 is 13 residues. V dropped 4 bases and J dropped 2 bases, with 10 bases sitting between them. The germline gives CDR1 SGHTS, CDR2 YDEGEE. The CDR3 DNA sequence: TGTGCCAGCAGCCCCGGGTCCCCCTACGAGCAGTACTTC. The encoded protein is CASSPGSPYEQYF.

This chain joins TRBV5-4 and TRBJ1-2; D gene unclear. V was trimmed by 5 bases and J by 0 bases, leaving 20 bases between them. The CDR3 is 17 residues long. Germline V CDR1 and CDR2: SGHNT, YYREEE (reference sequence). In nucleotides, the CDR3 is TGTGCCAGCAGACCCGAGGCCAGCGGGTCCGCTAACTATGGCTACACCTTC. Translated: CASRPEASGSANYGYTF.

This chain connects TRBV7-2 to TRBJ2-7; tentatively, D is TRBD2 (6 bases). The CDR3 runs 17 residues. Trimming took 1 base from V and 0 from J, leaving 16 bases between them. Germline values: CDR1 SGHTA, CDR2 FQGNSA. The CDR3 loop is CASSLVGGATSSYEQYF. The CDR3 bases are TGTGCCAGCAGCTTAGTCGGGGGAGCAACGAGCTCCTACGAGCAGTACTTC.

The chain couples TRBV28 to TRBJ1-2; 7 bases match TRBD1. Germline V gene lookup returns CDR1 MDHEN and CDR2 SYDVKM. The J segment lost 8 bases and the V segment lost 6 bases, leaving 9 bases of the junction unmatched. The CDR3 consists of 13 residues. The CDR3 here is CASSLIDRAGYTF. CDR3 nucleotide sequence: TGTGCCAGCAGCTTAATTGACAGGGCGGGCTACACCTTC.

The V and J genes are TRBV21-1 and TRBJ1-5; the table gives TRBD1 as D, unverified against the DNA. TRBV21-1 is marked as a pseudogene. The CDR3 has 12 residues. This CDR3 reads CASSALPRPQHF. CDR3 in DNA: TGTGCCAGCAGCGCCCTCCCCAGGCCCCAGCATTTT.

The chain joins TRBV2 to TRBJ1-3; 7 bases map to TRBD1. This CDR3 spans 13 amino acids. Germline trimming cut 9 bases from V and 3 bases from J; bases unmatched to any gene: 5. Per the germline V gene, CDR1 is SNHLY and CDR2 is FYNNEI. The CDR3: CARKTGNGNTIYF. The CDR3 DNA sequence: TGTGCCAGAAAGACAGGGAATGGAAACACCATATATTTT.

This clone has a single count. DNA of the CDR3: TGTGCCAGCAGTTTTGGACAGGGGGCGGCCGAGCAGTACTTC. It yields the protein CASSFGQGAAEQYF. This chain links TRBV7-2 with TRBJ2-7; TRBD1 agrees at 11 bases. From germline, CDR1 is SGHTA and CDR2 FQGNSA. CDR3 length: 14 amino acids. The trim removed 6 bases at V and 6 bases at J, leaving 7 bases unmatched.

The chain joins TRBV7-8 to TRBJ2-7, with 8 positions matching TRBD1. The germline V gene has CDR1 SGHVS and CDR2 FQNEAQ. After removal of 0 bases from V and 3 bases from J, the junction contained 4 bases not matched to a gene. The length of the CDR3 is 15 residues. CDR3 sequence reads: CASSLALQGGYEQYF. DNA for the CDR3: TGTGCCAGCAGCTTAGCACTACAGGGGGGCTACGAGCAGTACTTC.

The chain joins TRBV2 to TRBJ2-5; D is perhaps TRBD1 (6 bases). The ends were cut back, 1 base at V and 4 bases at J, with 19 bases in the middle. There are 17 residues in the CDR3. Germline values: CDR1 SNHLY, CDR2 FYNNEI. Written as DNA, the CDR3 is TGTGCCAGCAGTGAAGTGGGAGTACAGGGAGTAGGAGAGACCCAGTACTTC. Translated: CASSEVGVQGVGETQYF.

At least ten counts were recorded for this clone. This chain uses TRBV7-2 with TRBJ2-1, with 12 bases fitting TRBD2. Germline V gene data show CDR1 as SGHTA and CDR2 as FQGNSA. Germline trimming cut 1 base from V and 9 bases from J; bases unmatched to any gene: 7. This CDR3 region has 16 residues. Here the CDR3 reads CASSLVSSGGAGEQFF. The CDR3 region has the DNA TGTGCCAGCAGCTTAGTATCTAGCGGGGGGGCCGGTGAGCAGTTCTTC.

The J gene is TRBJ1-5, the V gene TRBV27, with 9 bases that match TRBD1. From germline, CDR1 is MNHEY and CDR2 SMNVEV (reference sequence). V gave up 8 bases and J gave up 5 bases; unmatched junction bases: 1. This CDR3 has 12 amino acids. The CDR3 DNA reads TGTGCCAGCCGGGACAGGGATCAGCCCCAGCATTTT. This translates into CASRDRDQPQHF.

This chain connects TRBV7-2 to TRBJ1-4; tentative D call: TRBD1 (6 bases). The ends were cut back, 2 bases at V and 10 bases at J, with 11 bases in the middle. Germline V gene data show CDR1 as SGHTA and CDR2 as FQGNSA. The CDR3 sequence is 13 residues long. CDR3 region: CASSLRGYGKLFF. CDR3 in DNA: TGTGCCAGCAGCTTAAGGGGGTATGGAAAACTGTTTTTT. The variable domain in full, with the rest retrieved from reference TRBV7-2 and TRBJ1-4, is GAGVSQSPSNKVTEKGKDVELRCDPISGHTALYWYRQSLGQGLEFLIYFQGNSAPDKSGLPSDRFSAERTGGSVSTLTIQRTQQEDSAVYLCASSLRGYGKLFFGSGTQLSVL.

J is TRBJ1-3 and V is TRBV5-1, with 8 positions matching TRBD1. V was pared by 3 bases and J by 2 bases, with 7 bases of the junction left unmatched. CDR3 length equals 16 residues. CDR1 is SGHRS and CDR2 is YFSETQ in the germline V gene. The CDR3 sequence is CASSSGQGVAGNTIYF. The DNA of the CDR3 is TGCGCCAGCAGCTCCGGACAGGGAGTCGCTGGAAACACCATATATTTT.